This paragraph covers one T cell receptor (beta chain) sequence. Its antigen remains unknown. PCR amplification relied on 60 Vbeta primers (plus 13 Jbeta primers). The table came from immunoSEQ multiplex PCR; TCRdb's copy has only in-frame clones and leaves some out. Seen here are about 140,000 clones, around 77% observed once, and the top ten hold more than 0.95%. This record comes from a study of cytomegalovirus exposure and HLA in healthy donors. Background on the study: Earlier, about 179 million T cells were analyzed, and about 100 million unique TCR beta sequences were found among them. The study's early data release held roughly 91 million unique TCRs from HLA-typed donors.

General observations from the study: Follow-up analysis found HLA locus-dependent TCR association rates, highest for DRB1 and lowest for HLA-C. Further analysis, carried out later, found HLA-associated TCR beta chains more clonally expanded than equally common other chains.

The germline V gene has CDR1 SGHRS and CDR2 YFSETQ. The CDR3 loop spans 19 amino acids. Germline trimming cut 2 bases from V and 7 bases from J; bases unmatched to any gene: 19. This TCR was sampled from a man younger than 35 in good health and CMV-seronegative. This chain connects TRBV5-1 to TRBJ2-1; 9 bases align to TRBD1. Sequencing was carried out using PBMCs. The CDR3 region is CASSFSIPSGTGLSNEQFF. Written as DNA, the CDR3 is TGCGCCAGCAGCTTTAGTATCCCCTCCGGGACAGGGCTATCGAATGAGCAGTTCTTC.